The entry below gives a single T cell receptor (beta chain) sequence along with its context. CDR3 size: 14 residues. The germline V gene encodes CDR1 MDHEN and CDR2 SYDVKM. Between the trimmed V and J ends, which lost 10 bases and 7 bases, there was a span of 17 bases. The sample belongs to a study of blood T cell repertoires in COVID-19. At the level of the study: The United States, Italy and Spain were the sources of the acute and convalescent COVID-19 samples.

The table came from immunoSEQ multiplex PCR; TCRdb's copy has only in-frame clones and leaves some out. There are 450,000 or so clones in the sample; about 91% occur only once, and approximately 1.5% lies in the top ten. Sequences were obtained from peripheral blood. The chain is built from TRBV28 and TRBJ1-6; unclear D gene. This sequence was found in a woman aged 40 to 55 with COVID-19, enrolled during active disease. CDR3 DNA sequence: TGTGCCACCCGGTTAGGCGGTCCAAATTCACCCCTCCACTTT. As protein: CATRLGGPNSPLHF.